Presented here are 5 T cell receptor beta chains from one specimen sequenced in a study of patients and donors after allogeneic stem cell transplantation (dated by TCRdb to 2020 to 2022). Libraries were constructed by RT-PCR. The data were produced on a NextSeq 550. TCRdb reprocessing: public reads trimmed at Q25 with fastp, clones called with MiXCR, in-frame beta chains kept. Rows with one shared CDR3 protein collapse into an entry with the most common genes and DNA. The sample yields 70,000 or so distinct CDR3 sequences; about 26% were counted once. The ten largest clones take up about 25% of the sample. Material: blood, either unsorted or a sorted T cell fraction (not recorded which). Receptors were obtained from a human donor who was either an allogeneic HSCT recipient or a stem cell or donor lymphocyte infusion donor (not recorded which). It is not recorded whose cells these are; they may come from a transplant donor.

This clonotype showed up just a few times. The chain combines TRBV4-1 with TRBJ1-5; D is uncertain. The CDR3 runs to 16 residues. Trimming stripped 0 bases from V and 4 bases from J, with 13 bases between. The germline CDR1 and CDR2 sequences are MGHRA and YSYEKL. The DNA for the CDR3 is TGCGCCAGCAGCCAAGATCGAGCCAGTCCAAATCAGCCCCAGCATTTT. Translation: CASSQDRASPNQPQHF.

This sequence joins TRBV6-2 or TRBV6-3 and TRBJ1-1; D uncertain. Germline assignment: CDR1 MNHEY and CDR2 SVGEGT. The germline V and J ends were trimmed by 6 bases and 1 base, with 6 bases remaining between them. CDR3 length: 12 amino acids. CDR3 region: CASSPWNTEAFF. Here the CDR3 DNA reads TGTGCCAGCAGCCCCTGGAACACTGAAGCTTTCTTT.

The chain carries TRBV12-3 or TRBV12-4 and TRBJ2-3, with D hard to call. With 6 bases removed from V and 5 bases from J, the gap between germline ends came to 9 bases. The CDR3 runs 12 residues. This CDR3 is CASSPIVDTQYF. The CDR3 DNA sequence: TGTGCCAGCAGCCCGATAGTAGATACGCAGTATTTT.

V and J are TRBV10-3 and TRBJ1-1; D possibly corresponds to TRBD1 (5 bases). This CDR3 region has 14 residues. Trimming shortened V by 8 bases and J by 2 bases, and 15 bases separated the two germline ends. CDR1 is ENHRY, CDR2 SYGVKD, per germline. The CDR3 sequence: CAIGRDLINTEAFF. CDR3 in DNA: TGTGCCATCGGAAGGGACTTAATCAACACTGAAGCTTTCTTT.

This clonotype was picked up a small number of times. The V call is TRBV7-9, the J call TRBJ2-7, with 13 bases matching TRBD2. The CDR3 runs to 17 residues. CDR1 and CDR2 from the germline V gene are SEHNR and FQNEAQ (reference sequence). Trimming took 1 base from V and 0 from J; bases not matched to a gene: 3. DNA for the CDR3: TGTGCCAGCAGCTTAGGGGGGACTAGCGGGGACTCCTACGAGCAGTACTTC. It specifies CASSLGGTSGDSYEQYF.